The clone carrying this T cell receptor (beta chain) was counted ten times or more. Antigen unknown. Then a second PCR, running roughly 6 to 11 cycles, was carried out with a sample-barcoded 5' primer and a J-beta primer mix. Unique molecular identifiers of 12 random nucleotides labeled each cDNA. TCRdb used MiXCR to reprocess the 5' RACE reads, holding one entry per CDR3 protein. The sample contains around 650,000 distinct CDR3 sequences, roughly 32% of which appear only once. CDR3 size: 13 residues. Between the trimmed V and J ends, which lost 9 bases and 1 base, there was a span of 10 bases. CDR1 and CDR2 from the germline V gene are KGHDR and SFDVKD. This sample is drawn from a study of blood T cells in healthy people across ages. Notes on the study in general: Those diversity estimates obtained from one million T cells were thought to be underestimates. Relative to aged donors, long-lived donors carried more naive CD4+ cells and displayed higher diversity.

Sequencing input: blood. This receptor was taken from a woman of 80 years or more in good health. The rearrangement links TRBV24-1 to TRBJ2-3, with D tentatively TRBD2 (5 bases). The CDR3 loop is CATADGGTDTQYF. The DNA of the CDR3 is TGTGCCACCGCCGACGGGGGCACAGATACGCAGTATTTT.